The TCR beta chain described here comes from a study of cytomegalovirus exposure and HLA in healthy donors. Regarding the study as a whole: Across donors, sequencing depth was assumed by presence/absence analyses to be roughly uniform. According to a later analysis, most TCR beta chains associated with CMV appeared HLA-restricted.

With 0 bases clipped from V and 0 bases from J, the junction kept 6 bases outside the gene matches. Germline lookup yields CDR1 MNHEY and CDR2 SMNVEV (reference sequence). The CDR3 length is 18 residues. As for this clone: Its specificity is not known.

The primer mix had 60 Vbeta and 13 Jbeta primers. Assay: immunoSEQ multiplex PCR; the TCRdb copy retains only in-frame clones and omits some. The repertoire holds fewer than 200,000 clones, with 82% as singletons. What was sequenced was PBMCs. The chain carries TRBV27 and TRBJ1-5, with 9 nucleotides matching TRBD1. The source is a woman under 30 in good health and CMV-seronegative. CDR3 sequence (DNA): TGTGCCAGCAGTTTATCGGGGGTGGACAGGGGTAGCAATCAGCCCCAGCATTTT. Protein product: CASSLSGVDRGSNQPQHF.